Ten or more counts support the clone carrying this T cell receptor (beta chain). Using its own MiXCR run on the 5' RACE reads, TCRdb lists one record per CDR3 protein. The sample has about 87,000 distinct CDR3 sequences, approximately 3.5% seen once. The unsorted libraries originated from 2 million PBMCs that had been stored at -80 C. V lost 6 bases to trimming and J lost 2 bases, with 13 bases between them. The CDR3 extends over 13 amino acids. Germline V gene sequence: CDR1 SQVTM, CDR2 ANQGSEA. The data are from a study of neurological immune-mediated disorders. This clonotype was sampled from a woman aged 50 to 60 with multiple sclerosis. V usage is TRBV29-1 and J usage is TRBJ1-2, with no clear D. What was sequenced was PBMCs. CDR3 protein: CSVVSSLNYGYTF. The CDR3 DNA sequence: TGCAGCGTCGTAAGTAGCCTAAACTATGGCTACACCTTC.